The present entry profiles one T cell receptor beta chain with its context. The data derive from a study of cytomegalovirus exposure and HLA in healthy donors. In the study overall: HLA-typed donors were the source of approximately 86 million unique TCRs held in an early data release.

V was pared by 1 base and J by 6 bases, with 8 bases between. Germline V gene data show CDR1 as KGHSH and CDR2 as LQKENI. CDR3 size: 13 residues. The PCR used 60 Vbeta and 13 Jbeta primers. Here immunoSEQ multiplex PCR was the method, and the copy in TCRdb shows in-frame clones only, minus some. Its clone listing holds approximately 110,000 clones. Sequencing input: PBMCs. The chain joins TRBV18 to TRBJ2-3; D not certain. The TCR sequence derives from a man aged 35 to 55 in good health and CMV-seropositive. This CDR3 reads CASSPRQVDTQYF. The CDR3 nucleotides are TGTGCCAGCTCACCACGGCAGGTTGATACGCAGTATTTT.